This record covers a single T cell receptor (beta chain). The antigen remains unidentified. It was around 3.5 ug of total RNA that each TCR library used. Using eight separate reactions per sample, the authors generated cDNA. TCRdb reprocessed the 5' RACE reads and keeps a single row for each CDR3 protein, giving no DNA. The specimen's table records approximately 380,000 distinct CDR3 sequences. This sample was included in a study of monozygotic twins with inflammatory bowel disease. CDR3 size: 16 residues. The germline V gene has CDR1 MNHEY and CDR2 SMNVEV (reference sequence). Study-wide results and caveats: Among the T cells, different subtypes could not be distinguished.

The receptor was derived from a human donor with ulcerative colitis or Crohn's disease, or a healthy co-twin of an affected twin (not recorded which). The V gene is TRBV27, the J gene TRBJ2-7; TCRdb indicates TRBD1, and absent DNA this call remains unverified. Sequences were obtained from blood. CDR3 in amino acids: CASSRINRDTSYEQYF.